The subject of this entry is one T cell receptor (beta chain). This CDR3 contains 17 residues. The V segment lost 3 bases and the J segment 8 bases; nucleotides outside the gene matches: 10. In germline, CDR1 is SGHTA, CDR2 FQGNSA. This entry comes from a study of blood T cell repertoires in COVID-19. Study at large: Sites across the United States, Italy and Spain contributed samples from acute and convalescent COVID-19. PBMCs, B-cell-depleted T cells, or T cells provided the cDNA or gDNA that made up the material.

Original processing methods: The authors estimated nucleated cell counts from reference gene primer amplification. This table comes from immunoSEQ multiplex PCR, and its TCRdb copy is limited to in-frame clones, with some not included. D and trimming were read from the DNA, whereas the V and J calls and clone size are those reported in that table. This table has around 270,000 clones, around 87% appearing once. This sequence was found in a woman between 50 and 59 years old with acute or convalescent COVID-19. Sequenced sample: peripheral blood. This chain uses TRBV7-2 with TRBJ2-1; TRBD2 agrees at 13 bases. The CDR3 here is CASSLGRTSGSIYEQFF. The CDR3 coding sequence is TGTGCCAGCAGCTTGGGCCGGACTAGCGGGAGTATCTATGAGCAGTTCTTC.